The T cell receptor beta chain under discussion was sequenced for a study of T-cell memory formation after mild COVID-19. This clonotype was recorded once. Its antigen is undetermined. Study-wide results and limits: Contracting CD4+ clones lay largely in CM and EM, with CD8+ ones residing in EMRA. Confirmation of SARS-CoV-2 specificity was lacking for second-wave clones peaking day 37. Cross-reactive memory appears to have joined, as suggested by some responding clones showing up in pre-infection memory.

Constant-segment-primed 5'RACE gave TCR alpha and TCR beta cDNA libraries with sample barcodes and UMIs. TCRdb used MiXCR to reprocess the 5' RACE reads, holding one entry per CDR3 protein. The sample includes roughly 600,000 distinct CDR3 sequences, about 20% of them seen just once. The CDR3 sequence is 14 residues long. Germline loops: CDR1 KGHDR, CDR2 SFDVKD. Trimming cost V 5 bases and J 0 bases, with 4 bases left between them. The chain employs TRBV24-1 and TRBJ2-6; D ambiguous. This receptor was obtained from an adult woman who had mild COVID-19 (a few samples of this study predate the infection). Cell type and time point are not known. Sequences were obtained from PBMCs or a T cell subset sorted from them (not recorded which). The CDR3 DNA reads TGTGCCACCAGTGTTTCCTCTGGGGCCAACGTCCTGACTTTC. Amino acids: CATSVSSGANVLTF.